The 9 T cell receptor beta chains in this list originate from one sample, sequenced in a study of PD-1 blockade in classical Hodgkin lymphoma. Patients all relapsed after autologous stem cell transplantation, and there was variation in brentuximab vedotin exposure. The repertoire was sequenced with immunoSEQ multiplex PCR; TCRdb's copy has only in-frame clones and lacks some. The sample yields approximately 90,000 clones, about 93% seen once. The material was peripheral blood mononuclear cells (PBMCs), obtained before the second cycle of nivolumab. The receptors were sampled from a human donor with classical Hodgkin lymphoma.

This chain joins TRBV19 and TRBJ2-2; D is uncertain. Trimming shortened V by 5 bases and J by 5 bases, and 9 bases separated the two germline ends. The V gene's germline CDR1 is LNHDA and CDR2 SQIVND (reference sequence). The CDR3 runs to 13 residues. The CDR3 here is CASSAHKTGELFF. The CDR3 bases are TGTGCCAGTAGTGCCCATAAAACCGGGGAGCTGTTTTTT.

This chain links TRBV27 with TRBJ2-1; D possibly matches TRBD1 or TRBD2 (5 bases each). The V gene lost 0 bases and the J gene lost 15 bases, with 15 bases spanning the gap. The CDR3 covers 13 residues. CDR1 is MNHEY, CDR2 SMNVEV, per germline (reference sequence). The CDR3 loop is CASSLSGRPGRFF. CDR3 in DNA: TGTGCCAGCAGTTTATCTGGGCGACCGGGGCGGTTCTTC.

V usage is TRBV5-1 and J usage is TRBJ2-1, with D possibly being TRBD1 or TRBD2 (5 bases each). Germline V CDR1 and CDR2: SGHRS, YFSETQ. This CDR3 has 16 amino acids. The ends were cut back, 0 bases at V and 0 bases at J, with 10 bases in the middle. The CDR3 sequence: CASSLAFGTSYNEQFF. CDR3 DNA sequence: TGCGCCAGCAGCTTGGCGTTCGGGACCTCCTACAATGAGCAGTTCTTC. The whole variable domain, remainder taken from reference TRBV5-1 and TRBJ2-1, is KAGVTQTPRYLIKTRGQQVTLSCSPISGHRSVSWYQQTPGQGLQFLFEYFSETQRNKGNFPGRFSGRQFSNSRSEMNVSTLELGDSALYLCASSLAFGTSYNEQFFGPGTRLTVL.

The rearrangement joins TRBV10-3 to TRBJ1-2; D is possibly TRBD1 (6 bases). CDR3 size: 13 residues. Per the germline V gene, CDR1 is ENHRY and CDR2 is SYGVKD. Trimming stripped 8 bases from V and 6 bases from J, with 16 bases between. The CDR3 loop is CAIGPTGPNGYTF. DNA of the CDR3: TGTGCCATCGGGCCCACAGGGCCGAATGGCTACACCTTC.

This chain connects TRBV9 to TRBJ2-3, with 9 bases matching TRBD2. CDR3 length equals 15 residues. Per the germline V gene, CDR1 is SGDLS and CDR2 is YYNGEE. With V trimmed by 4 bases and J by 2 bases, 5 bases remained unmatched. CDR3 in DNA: TGTGCCAGCAGCCCCGTAGCGGGGGCCACAGATACGCAGTATTTT. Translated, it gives CASSPVAGATDTQYF.

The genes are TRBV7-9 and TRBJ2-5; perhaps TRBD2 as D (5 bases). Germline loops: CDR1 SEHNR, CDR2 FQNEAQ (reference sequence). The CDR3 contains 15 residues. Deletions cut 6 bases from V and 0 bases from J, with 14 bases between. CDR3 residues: CASRPLLAYQETQYF. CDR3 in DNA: TGTGCCAGCAGGCCCCTTTTAGCGTACCAAGAGACCCAGTACTTC.

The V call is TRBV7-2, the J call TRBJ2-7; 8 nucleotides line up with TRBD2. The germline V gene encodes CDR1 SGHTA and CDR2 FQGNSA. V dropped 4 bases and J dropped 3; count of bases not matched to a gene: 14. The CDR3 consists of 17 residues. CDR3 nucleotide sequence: TGTGCCAGCAGCTCACCCCTTAGCGGGATTGGTTACTACGAGCAGTACTTC. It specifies CASSSPLSGIGYYEQYF.

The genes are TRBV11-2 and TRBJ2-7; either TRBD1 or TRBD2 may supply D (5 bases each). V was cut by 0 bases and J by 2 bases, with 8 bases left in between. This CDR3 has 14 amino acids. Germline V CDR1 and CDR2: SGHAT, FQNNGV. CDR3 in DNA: TGTGCCAGCAGCTTAGATCGGGGCCCCTACGAGCAGTACTTC. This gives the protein CASSLDRGPYEQYF. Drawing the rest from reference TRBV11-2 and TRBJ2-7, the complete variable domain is EAGVAQSPRYKIIEKRQSVAFWCNPISGHATLYWYQQILGQGPKLLIQFQNNGVVDDSQLPKDRFSAERLKGVDSTLKIQPAKLEDSAVYLCASSLDRGPYEQYFGPGTRLTVT.

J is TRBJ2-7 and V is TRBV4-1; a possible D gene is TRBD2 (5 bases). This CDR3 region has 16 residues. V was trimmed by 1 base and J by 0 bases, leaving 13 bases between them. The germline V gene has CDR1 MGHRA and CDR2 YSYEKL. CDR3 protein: CASSQAAGDHSYEQYF. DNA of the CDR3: TGCGCCAGCAGCCAAGCCGCCGGGGATCACTCCTACGAGCAGTACTTC.